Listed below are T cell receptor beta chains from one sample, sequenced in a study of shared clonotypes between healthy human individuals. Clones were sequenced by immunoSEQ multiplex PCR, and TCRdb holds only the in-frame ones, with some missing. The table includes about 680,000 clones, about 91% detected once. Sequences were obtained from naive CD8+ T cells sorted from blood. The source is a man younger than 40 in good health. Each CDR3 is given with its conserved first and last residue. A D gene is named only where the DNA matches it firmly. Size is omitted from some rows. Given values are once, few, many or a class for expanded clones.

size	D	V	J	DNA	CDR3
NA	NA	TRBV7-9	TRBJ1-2	TGTGCCAGCAGCTTAGCGCGGGACATATATAACTATGGCTACACCTTC	CASSLARDIYNYGYTF
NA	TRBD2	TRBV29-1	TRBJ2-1	TGCAGCGTCCGTCGACTAGCGGACAATGAGCAGTTCTTC	CSVRRLADNEQFF
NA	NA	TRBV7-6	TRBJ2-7	TGTGCCAGCAGCTTAGGTGCCGGGGGGCTCTACGAGCAGTACTTC	CASSLGAGGLYEQYF
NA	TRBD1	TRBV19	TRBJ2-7	TGTGCCAGTAGTATCGCCCAGGGGGCCCTCAACGAGCAGTACTTC	CASSIAQGALNEQYF
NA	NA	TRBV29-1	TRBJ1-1	TGCAGCGTTGGCCCCGGGAACACTGAAGCTTTCTTT	CSVGPGNTEAFF
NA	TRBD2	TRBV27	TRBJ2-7	TGTGCCAGCAGTTTAAGGACTAGTCACGAGCAGTACTTC	CASSLRTSHEQYF
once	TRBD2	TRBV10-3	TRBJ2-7	TGTGCCATCAGTGAGGGTAGCGGGGCGAGCGAGCAGTACTTC	CAISEGSGASEQYF
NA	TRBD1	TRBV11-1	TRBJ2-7	TGTGCCAGCAGCCCGTCCGGGACAGGGGAGGAGCAGTACTTC	CASSPSGTGEEQYF
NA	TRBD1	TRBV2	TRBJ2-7	TGTGCCAGCAGTGACCGGGACAGGTCCTACGAGCAGTACTTC	CASSDRDRSYEQYF
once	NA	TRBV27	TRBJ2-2	TGTGCCAGCAGAAACAGGGTGATCGGGGAGCTGTTTTTT	CASRNRVIGELFF
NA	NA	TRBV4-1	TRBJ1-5	TGCGCCAGCAGCCAAGAGGAGTTAGGGGGGCAGCCCCAGCATTTT	CASSQEELGGQPQHF
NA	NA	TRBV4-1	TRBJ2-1	TGCGCCAGCAGCCAGACCCCACAACCCGACTACAATGAGCAGTTCTTC	CASSQTPQPDYNEQFF
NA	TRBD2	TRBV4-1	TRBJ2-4	TGCGCCAGCAGCCAAGAGCAGGGAGGGACCAAAAACATTCAGTACTTC	CASSQEQGGTKNIQYF
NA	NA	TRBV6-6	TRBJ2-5	TGTGCCAGCAGCTCTTTACGGGGGGCGGGAGAGACCCAGTACTTC	CASSSLRGAGETQYF
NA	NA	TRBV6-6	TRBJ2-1	TGTGCCAGCAGACCCACCCTAAGTGAGCAGTTCTTC	CASRPTLSEQFF
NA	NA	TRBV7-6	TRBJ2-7	TGTGCCAGCAGCTTAAAGGAGGTCTACGAGCAGTACTTC	CASSLKEVYEQYF
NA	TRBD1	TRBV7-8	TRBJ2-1	TGTGCCAGCAGCTCCCTGGGGTCGGACAGGTACAATGAGCAGTTCTTC	CASSSLGSDRYNEQFF
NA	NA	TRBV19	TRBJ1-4	TGTGCCAGTAGTAACTTCGGTCGGGAAAAACTGTTTTTT	CASSNFGREKLFF
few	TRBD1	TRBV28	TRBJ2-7	TGTGCCAGCAGAAACCGACAGGGGATCATCGAGCAGTACTTC	CASRNRQGIIEQYF
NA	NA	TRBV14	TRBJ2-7	TGTGCCAGCAGCCAGGGATGGGCATCGACCTACGAGCAGTACTTC	CASSQGWASTYEQYF
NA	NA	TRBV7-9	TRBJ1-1	TGTGCCAGCAGCCAGGACCCGGTCACTGAAGCTTTCTTT	CASSQDPVTEAFF
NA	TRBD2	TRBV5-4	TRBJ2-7	TGTGCCAGCAGCTTTAGCGGGAGTATCCACGAGCAGTACTTC	CASSFSGSIHEQYF
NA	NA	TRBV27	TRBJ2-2	TGTGCCAGCAGTTTATACCAGAGAAGGGACACCGGGGAGCTGTTTTTT	CASSLYQRRDTGELFF
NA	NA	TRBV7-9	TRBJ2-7	TGTGCCAGCAGCCCGGGACCCCCCTACGAGCAGTACTTC	CASSPGPPYEQYF